This entry lists 10 T cell receptor beta chains sequenced from one sample in a study of blood T cell repertoires in COVID-19. The data were produced by immunoSEQ multiplex PCR, yet TCRdb's version contains in-frame clones alone and is incomplete. Among under 250,000 clones listed, roughly 84% were seen once. Material: peripheral blood. The receptor source for this set is a man in his fifties or sixties with active or convalescent COVID-19.

V usage is TRBV6-5 and J usage is TRBJ1-5; D may be TRBD1 (5 bases). Germline assignment: CDR1 MNHEY and CDR2 SVGAGI. This CDR3 contains 12 residues. Trimming cost V 9 bases and J 3 bases, with 9 bases left between them. The CDR3 DNA sequence: TGTGCCAGTAGACAGAACAATCAGCCCCAGCATTTT. This gives the protein CASRQNNQPQHF.

The chain links TRBV25-1 to TRBJ2-5; a weak D match, TRBD2 (6 bases). The CDR3 is 15 amino acids. Trimming removed 4 bases at V and 1 base at J, with 13 bases between. The germline V gene has CDR1 MGHDK and CDR2 SYGVNS. CDR3 region: CASSAYSSVQETQYF. DNA for the CDR3: TGTGCCAGCAGTGCCTATTCTAGCGTCCAAGAGACCCAGTACTTC.

In DNA form, the CDR3 reads TGTGCCAGCAGCTTGGTTTCCGGGGGTGTAGGGGAGCAGTACTTC. This translates into CASSLVSGGVGEQYF. The gene calls are TRBV5-5 and TRBJ2-7; tentative D call: TRBD2 (6 bases). This CDR3 contains 15 residues. Germline CDR1 SGHKS, CDR2 YYEKEE (reference sequence). The ends were cut back, 0 bases at V and 7 bases at J, with 17 bases in the middle. The whole variable domain, remainder taken from reference TRBV5-5 and TRBJ2-7, is DAGVTQSPTHLIKTRGQQVTLRCSPISGHKSVSWYQQVLGQGPQFIFQYYEKEERGRGNFPDRFSARQFPNYSSELNVNALLLGDSALYLCASSLVSGGVGEQYFGPGTRLTVT.

The V call is TRBV27, the J call TRBJ2-1; TRBD2 might be the D (5 bases). Trimming shortened V by 1 base and J by 1 base, and 8 bases separated the two germline ends. This CDR3 is built from 15 residues. Germline CDR1 MNHEY, CDR2 SMNVEV (reference sequence). CDR3 region: CASSLYGDSYNEQFF. CDR3 coding DNA: TGTGCCAGCAGTTTATACGGGGATTCCTACAATGAGCAGTTCTTC.

The V call is TRBV6-5, the J call TRBJ1-1; 9 bases agree with TRBD1. The length of the CDR3 is 13 residues. The germline V gene has CDR1 MNHEY and CDR2 SVGAGI. V lost 10 bases to trimming and J lost 8 bases; unmatched junction nucleotides: 11. This CDR3 reads CAIQVPGTGEAFF. The CDR3 DNA sequence: TGTGCCATTCAAGTCCCCGGGACAGGGGAAGCTTTCTTT.

The V call is TRBV13, the J call TRBJ1-5; TRBD1 matches 7 bases. The trim removed 0 bases at V and 6 bases at J, leaving 5 bases unmatched. This CDR3 is 15 amino acids long. Germline V lookup: CDR1 PRHDT, CDR2 FYEKMQ (reference sequence). CDR3 DNA sequence: TGTGCCAGCAGCTTAGGCCCAGGGGGAAGTCAGCCCCAGCATTTT. It is translated as CASSLGPGGSQPQHF.

The chain links TRBV7-3 to TRBJ2-1; TRBD2 aligns across 8 bases. Germline-derived CDR1 and CDR2 are SGHTA and FQGTGA. V trimming: 6 bases; J trimming: 2 bases; junction bases outside the gene matches: 6. The CDR3 covers 15 residues. Here the CDR3 reads CASSSRGGAYNEQFF. Written as DNA, the CDR3 is TGTGCCAGCAGTTCCCGGGGGGGCGCCTACAATGAGCAGTTCTTC. The entire variable domain, with the rest obtained from reference TRBV7-3 and TRBJ2-1, is as follows: GAGVSQTPSNKVTEKGKYVELRCDPISGHTALYWYRQSLGQGPEFLIYFQGTGAADDSGLPNDRFFAVRPEGSVSTLKIQRTERGDSAVYLCASSSRGGAYNEQFFGPGTRLTVL.

V usage is TRBV5-4 and J usage is TRBJ2-3; TRBD2 matches 15 bases. The CDR3 length is 17 residues. Per the germline V gene, CDR1 is SGHNT and CDR2 is YYREEE (reference sequence). Trimming at V came to 2 bases and at J to 5 bases, leaving 6 bases not matched to a gene. CDR3 amino acids: CASSLGLAGGQGDTQYF. The CDR3 region has the DNA TGTGCCAGCAGCTTAGGACTAGCGGGGGGGCAGGGAGATACGCAGTATTTT.

The chain links TRBV5-6 to TRBJ1-5, with a weak D call TRBD1 (5 bases). Per the germline V gene, CDR1 is SGHDT and CDR2 is YYEEEE. The V end lost 1 base, the J end lost 0 bases, and 11 bases lay between the germline ends. The CDR3 loop spans 16 amino acids. CDR3 DNA sequence: TGTGCCAGCAGCTTGACAAGACAGTATAGCAATCAGCCCCAGCATTTT. This codes for CASSLTRQYSNQPQHF. Full variable domain (missing parts from reference TRBV5-6 and TRBJ1-5): DAGVTQSPTHLIKTRGQQVTLRCSPKSGHDTVSWYQQALGQGPQFIFQYYEEEERQRGNFPDRFSGHQFPNYSSELNVNALLLGDSALYLCASSLTRQYSNQPQHFGDGTRLSIL.

The rearrangement joins TRBV11-2 to TRBJ1-2; 7 bases fit TRBD1. In germline, CDR1 is SGHAT, CDR2 FQNNGV. This CDR3 has 14 amino acids. The V gene end was trimmed by 6 bases and the J gene end by 8 bases; junction bases not matched to a gene: 12. The CDR3 nucleotides read TGTGCCAGCAGACGGTTGACAGGGAGAGGGGGCTACACCTTC. It specifies CASRRLTGRGGYTF.